One sample yielded the 12 T cell receptor beta chains listed below, sequenced in a study of PD-L1 blockade in urothelial cancer. Method: immunoSEQ multiplex PCR; TCRdb's copy keeps in-frame clones and lacks some. In the table there are approximately 100,000 clones, roughly 88% of which are singletons. The material was PBMCs, obtained around atezolizumab (anti-PD-L1) treatment. These receptors originate from a man in his forties or fifties with urothelial cancer.

The chain recombines TRBV19 with TRBJ2-3; possible D gene TRBD1, 5 bases. With 8 bases removed from V and 4 bases from J, the gap between germline ends came to 22 bases. CDR1 and CDR2 from the germline V gene are LNHDA and SQIVND (reference sequence). This CDR3 is 16 amino acids long. The CDR3 sequence: CASPPRGQGRADTQYF. CDR3 DNA sequence: TGTGCCAGTCCACCAAGGGGCCAGGGCAGGGCAGATACGCAGTATTTT.

The chain uses TRBV23-1 and TRBJ2-1; perhaps TRBD2 as D (6 bases). TRBV23-1 is annotated as an ORF whose role is uncertain. Trimming removed 4 bases from V and 15 bases from J, with 13 bases in between. The CDR3 is made up of 11 amino acids. The CDR3: CASSLRESGFF. The CDR3 coding sequence is TGCGCCAGCAGTCTCCGGGAGAGCGGGTTCTTC.

This chain links TRBV6-1 with TRBJ1-1; 7 bases agree with TRBD1. CDR1 is MNHNS, CDR2 SASEGT, per germline. Trimming cost V 2 bases and J 8 bases; bases outside gene matches: 5. CDR3 length equals 13 residues. CDR3 sequence (DNA): TGTGCCAGCAGTGAACAGGGGGGAATGGAAGCTTTCTTT. Translated: CASSEQGGMEAFF.

Concerning this clone itself: Other DNA sequences in the sample encode the same CDR3. The V call is TRBV20-1, the J call TRBJ2-7; a weak D match, TRBD1 (5 bases). V lost 6 bases to trimming and J lost 4 bases, with 10 bases between them. The germline V gene encodes CDR1 DFQATT and CDR2 SNEGSKA (reference sequence). CDR3 length equals 11 residues. The CDR3 DNA is TGCAGTGCACCCAGGGCATACGAGCAGTACTTC. It yields the protein CSAPRAYEQYF.

The genes are TRBV10-2 and TRBJ2-7; weak D call: TRBD2 (5 bases). The CDR3 is 14 residues long. Germline V gene sequence: CDR1 WSHSY, CDR2 SAAADI. V lost 5 bases, J lost 0 bases, and 11 bases lay in between. DNA for the CDR3: TGCGCCAGCAGTCGATCCGGGGACTCCTACGAGCAGTACTTC. This codes for CASSRSGDSYEQYF.

The rearrangement joins TRBV28 to TRBJ1-2; maybe TRBD1 (5 bases). Germline V gives CDR1 MDHEN, CDR2 SYDVKM. The CDR3 length is 12 residues. Trimming took 5 bases from V and 4 from J, leaving 8 bases between them. The CDR3 here is CASSAGFYGYTF. For the CDR3, the DNA is TGTGCCAGCAGTGCAGGGTTCTATGGCTACACCTTC.

This clone showed up just a few times. This sequence joins TRBV10-3 and TRBJ2-7; TRBD1 matches at 10 bases. The CDR3 sequence is 16 residues long. The germline V gene encodes CDR1 ENHRY and CDR2 SYGVKD. J was trimmed by 1 base and V by 10 bases; bases with no gene match: 13. This CDR3 is CATEETGTGVSYEQYF. The DNA for the CDR3 is TGTGCCACCGAAGAGACCGGGACAGGGGTATCCTACGAGCAGTACTTC.

This chain links TRBV11-3 with TRBJ2-1, with 13 positions matching TRBD2. V lost 6 bases, J lost 2 bases, and 7 bases stayed unmatched. CDR1 SGHNT and CDR2 YENEEA come from the germline V gene. The CDR3 loop spans 17 amino acids. The chain's CDR3 is CASSGTSGVGAYNEQFF. The CDR3 region has the DNA TGTGCCAGCAGTGGGACTAGCGGGGTAGGAGCCTACAATGAGCAGTTCTTC.

The chain links TRBV14 to TRBJ1-2; 8 positions match TRBD1. Per germline, CDR1 SGHDN and CDR2 FVKESK. This CDR3 spans 15 amino acids. V shed 1 base and J 7 bases; nucleotides not matched to a gene: 8. In DNA form, the CDR3 reads TGTGCCAGCAGCCAAGTCGGCTCAGGGGGCCGTGGCTACACCTTC. Translation gives CASSQVGSGGRGYTF.

The J gene is TRBJ2-2, the V gene TRBV28, with 8 positions matching TRBD2. Germline V lookup: CDR1 MDHEN, CDR2 SYDVKM. After removal of 1 base from V and 1 base from J, the junction contained 2 bases not matched to a gene. This CDR3 region has 16 residues. The CDR3 here is CASSLYTSGNTGELFF. The DNA for the CDR3 is TGTGCCAGCAGTTTATATACTAGCGGGAACACCGGGGAGCTGTTTTTT.

The V and J genes are TRBV5-4 and TRBJ2-5, with a weak D call TRBD2 (5 bases). CDR1 SGHNT and CDR2 YYREEE come from the germline V gene (reference sequence). Trimming took 1 base from V and 5 from J, leaving 9 bases between them. CDR3 size: 13 residues. CDR3 nucleotides: TGTGCCAGCAGCTTGTCGGGCGGGGAGACCCAGTACTTC. Amino acid sequence: CASSLSGGETQYF.

V gene TRBV7-9 combines with J gene TRBJ1-6; possibly TRBD1 for D (5 bases). This CDR3 spans 17 amino acids. V was shortened by 1 base and J by 5 bases, with 15 bases between the two germline ends. Germline CDR1 and CDR2: SEHNR and FQNEAQ (reference sequence). CDR3 sequence (DNA): TGTGCCAGCAGCTTAGTCCCGGGACTTACAAATAATTCACCCCTCCACTTT. Its translation is CASSLVPGLTNNSPLHF.